What follows are 29 T cell receptor beta chains derived from one specimen sequenced in a study of shared clonotypes between healthy human individuals. Assay: immunoSEQ multiplex PCR; the TCRdb copy retains only in-frame clones and omits some. This sample has over a million clones; under 80% occur once, and the top ten carry roughly 1.4%. The sample taken for sequencing was memory CD4+ T cells sorted from blood. Subset meaning: CD45RA-negative fraction. Receptors originate from a young man in good health.

This chain uses TRBV6-5 with TRBJ1-1; D not resolved. V lost 6 bases, J lost 3 bases, and 11 bases lay in between. The CDR3 totals 13 residues. The germline V gene encodes CDR1 MNHEY and CDR2 SVGAGI. The CDR3 nucleotides read TGTGCCAGCAGCCAACCCCGGGACACTGAAGCTTTCTTT. Its protein is CASSQPRDTEAFF.

This clone was seen just once. The chain's CDR3 is CASSLLGHRYEQYF. DNA of the CDR3: TGTGCCAGCAGTTTATTGGGACACCGCTACGAGCAGTACTTC. The V and J genes are TRBV27 and TRBJ2-7; D is perhaps TRBD1 (6 bases). Germline lookup yields CDR1 MNHEY and CDR2 SMNVEV (reference sequence). With 1 base removed from V and 3 bases from J, the gap between germline ends came to 10 bases. The length of the CDR3 is 14 residues.

The chain couples TRBV11-2 to TRBJ2-3, with D possibly being TRBD1 (6 bases). The V end was cut by 2 bases, the J end by 0 bases, with 15 bases between. CDR1 and CDR2 from the germline V gene are SGHAT and FQNNGV. This CDR3 contains 17 residues. Written as DNA, the CDR3 is TGTGCCAGCAGCTTAAGGTGGCGGACAGCTAGCACAGATACGCAGTATTTT. Its protein product is CASSLRWRTASTDTQYF.

The chain uses TRBV30 and TRBJ1-4; no definite D call. The V end lost 1 base, the J end lost 8 bases, and 8 bases lay between the germline ends. This CDR3 is 12 amino acids long. The germline CDR1 and CDR2 sequences are GTSNPN and SVGIG (reference sequence). The CDR3 loop is CAWSGGGEKLFF. The DNA for the CDR3 is TGTGCCTGGAGTGGGGGTGGCGAAAAACTGTTTTTT.

The chain recombines TRBV4-1 with TRBJ1-5, with TRBD1 matching over 8 bases. V was clipped by 0 bases and J by 7 bases; unmatched bases: 5. Germline V lookup: CDR1 MGHRA, CDR2 YSYEKL. The CDR3 length is 15 residues. CDR3 region: CASSQDPPGGQPQHF. For the CDR3, the DNA is TGCGCCAGCAGCCAAGATCCGCCAGGGGGCCAGCCCCAGCATTTT.

This clone showed up just a few times. The V gene is TRBV10-2, the J gene TRBJ1-6; D call uncertain. The ends were cut back, 5 bases at V and 0 bases at J, with 17 bases in the middle. CDR3 length equals 18 residues. Per germline, CDR1 WSHSY and CDR2 SAAADI. The CDR3 DNA reads TGCGCCAGCAGTCCCTCATCAGTGGGTTCCTCCTATAATTCACCCCTCCACTTT. Encoded protein: CASSPSSVGSSYNSPLHF.

The rearrangement links TRBV18 to TRBJ1-5, with D possibly TRBD1 on 5 matching bases. Germline-derived CDR1 and CDR2 are KGHSH and LQKENI. The CDR3 extends over 13 amino acids. With 6 bases removed from V and 6 bases from J, the gap between germline ends came to 12 bases. The CDR3 protein is CASSGTVTQPQHF. CDR3 nucleotide sequence: TGTGCCAGCTCGGGGACGGTGACTCAGCCCCAGCATTTT.

V gene TRBV20-1 combines with J gene TRBJ2-3; D is unresolved. In germline, CDR1 is DFQATT, CDR2 SNEGSKA (reference sequence). This CDR3 region has 11 residues. CDR3 sequence: CIAEWSDTQYF. As DNA, the CDR3 is TGCATCGCCGAGTGGTCAGATACGCAGTATTTT.

This clone was observed a single time. CDR3: CASSSRWGDTEAFF. As DNA, the CDR3 is TGTGCCAGCAGCTCGAGATGGGGGGACACTGAAGCTTTCTTT. The chain couples TRBV7-9 to TRBJ1-1, with a tentative D call TRBD1 (5 bases). Trimming cost V 4 bases and J 3 bases, with 12 bases left between them. The CDR3 has 14 amino acids. Per germline, CDR1 SEHNR and CDR2 FQNEAQ (reference sequence).

In its sample, this clone was seen once. The chain joins TRBV5-1 to TRBJ1-2; D perhaps matches TRBD1 (6 bases). This CDR3 is built from 13 residues. CDR1 SGHRS and CDR2 YFSETQ come from the germline V gene. V lost 4 bases to trimming and J lost 1 base, with 8 bases between them. The CDR3 here is CASSPDSNYGYTF. CDR3 coding DNA: TGCGCCAGCAGCCCGGACAGTAACTATGGCTACACCTTC.

The genes are TRBV6-5 and TRBJ1-4; D not certain. The germline V gene has CDR1 MNHEY and CDR2 SVGAGI. The V end was cut by 5 bases, the J end by 4 bases, with 11 bases between. The CDR3 covers 14 residues. In DNA form, the CDR3 reads TGTGCCAGCAGTCCGGGATGGGTTAATGAAAAACTGTTTTTT. This translates into CASSPGWVNEKLFF.

The chain employs TRBV5-4 and TRBJ2-2, with TRBD1 identical over 8 bases. Per germline, CDR1 SGHNT and CDR2 YYREEE (reference sequence). The CDR3 is 15 residues long. Trimming removed 4 bases from V and 6 bases from J; junction bases left unmatched: 8. CDR3 sequence reads: CASSPGQGRAGELFF. In DNA, the CDR3 is TGTGCCAGCAGCCCCGGACAGGGAAGGGCCGGGGAGCTGTTTTTT.

This chain uses TRBV6-6 with TRBJ1-1; D gene uncertain. V dropped 2 bases and J dropped 4 bases, with 8 bases sitting between them. The CDR3 runs 13 residues. Germline CDR1 MNHNY, CDR2 SVGAGI (reference sequence). The DNA of the CDR3 is TGTGCCAGCAGTTACAGACCGCTCACTGAAGCTTTCTTT. Its protein is CASSYRPLTEAFF.

This clone was detected only a few times. The V gene is TRBV19, the J gene TRBJ2-5; D call uncertain. V was trimmed by 6 bases and J by 0 bases, leaving 20 bases between them. CDR3 length: 17 residues. Germline V gives CDR1 LNHDA, CDR2 SQIVND (reference sequence). The CDR3 nucleotides are TGTGCCAGTAGCCCCCAATTACGGGCCTTGTACCAAGAGACCCAGTACTTC. This translates into CASSPQLRALYQETQYF.

V and J are TRBV2 and TRBJ1-1, with D unresolved. The V end lost 2 bases, the J end lost 6 bases, and 16 bases lay between the germline ends. The CDR3 runs 15 residues. Germline assignment: CDR1 SNHLY and CDR2 FYNNEI. CDR3 DNA: TGTGCCAGCAGTGAAATAGGTTTAGGCGGAGCTGAAGCTTTCTTT. Its protein product is CASSEIGLGGAEAFF.

The chain is built from TRBV5-4 and TRBJ1-1; D not resolved. This CDR3 is 13 amino acids long. Trimming removed 2 bases at V and 0 bases at J, with 5 bases between. Germline V CDR1 and CDR2: SGHNT, YYREEE (reference sequence). In DNA form, the CDR3 reads TGTGCCAGCAGCTTTCGTGTGAACACTGAAGCTTTCTTT. Its translation is CASSFRVNTEAFF.

This clone has just one count. V is TRBV9 and J is TRBJ2-3, with TRBD2 matching 9 bases. The junction had 8 bases not matched to a gene; V was cut back by 4 bases and J by 2 bases. The CDR3 runs 16 residues. The germline V gene encodes CDR1 SGDLS and CDR2 YYNGEE. CDR3 protein: CASSIQGLAITDTQYF. The DNA of the CDR3 is TGTGCCAGCAGCATACAGGGACTAGCAATCACAGATACGCAGTATTTT.

DNA of the CDR3: TGTGCCAGCAGCCCAACTGGACGGGGCACTGAAGCTTTCTTT. It specifies CASSPTGRGTEAFF. V gene TRBV5-6 combines with J gene TRBJ1-1, with unresolved D. V was trimmed by 4 bases and J by 4 bases, leaving 14 bases between them. The CDR3 runs to 14 residues. Germline CDR1 and CDR2: SGHDT and YYEEEE.

This chain links TRBV30 with TRBJ1-2; TRBD1 agrees at 9 bases. The CDR3 runs to 15 residues. V lost 3 bases, J lost 5 bases, and 10 bases stayed unmatched. Per germline, CDR1 GTSNPN and CDR2 SVGIG (reference sequence). The CDR3 here is CAWRIQDRGRYGYTF. The DNA for the CDR3 is TGTGCCTGGAGGATACAGGACAGGGGAAGGTATGGCTACACCTTC.

The chain employs TRBV6-5 and TRBJ1-4; D is unclear. Germline V CDR1 and CDR2: MNHEY, SVGAGI. This CDR3 is 12 amino acids long. The ends were cut back, 6 bases at V and 7 bases at J, with 9 bases in the middle. The CDR3 protein is CASRPQSEKLFF. The CDR3 DNA is TGTGCCAGCAGACCTCAGTCTGAAAAACTGTTTTTT.

The chain joins TRBV28 to TRBJ1-2, with a possible D match to TRBD1 (6 bases). Between the trimmed V and J ends, which lost 9 bases and 0 bases, there was a span of 11 bases. The CDR3 spans 13 residues. Per germline, CDR1 MDHEN and CDR2 SYDVKM. CDR3 region: CASWDISNYGYTF. The CDR3 region has the DNA TGTGCCAGTTGGGACATTTCTAACTATGGCTACACCTTC.

The chain combines TRBV2 with TRBJ2-3, with 10 bases identical to TRBD2. The CDR3 runs 15 residues. J lost 4 bases, V lost 6 bases, and 7 bases had no gene match. Germline V gene sequence: CDR1 SNHLY, CDR2 FYNNEI. The CDR3 loop is CASRALAGVPDTQYF. As DNA, the CDR3 is TGTGCCAGCAGGGCCCTAGCGGGAGTTCCAGATACGCAGTATTTT. Supplemented by reference TRBV2 and TRBJ2-3, the full variable domain reads EPEVTQTPSHQVTQMGQEVILRCVPISNHLYFYWYRQILGQKVEFLVSFYNNEISEKSEIFDDQFSVERPDGSNFTLKIRSTKLEDSAMYFCASRALAGVPDTQYFGPGTRLTVL.

This clone was observed a single time. V and J are TRBV5-1 and TRBJ2-3; D is unresolved. V dropped 3 bases and J dropped 2 bases, with 10 bases sitting between them. CDR3 length equals 14 residues. Germline CDR1 and CDR2: SGHRS and YFSETQ. CDR3 DNA: TGCGCCAGCAGCTCTGCCCAGCCCACAGATACGCAGTATTTT. This encodes CASSSAQPTDTQYF. Looking up the rest from reference TRBV5-1 and TRBJ2-3 gives the full variable domain: KAGVTQTPRYLIKTRGQQVTLSCSPISGHRSVSWYQQTPGQGLQFLFEYFSETQRNKGNFPGRFSGRQFSNSRSEMNVSTLELGDSALYLCASSSAQPTDTQYFGPGTRLTVL.

The sample holds a few counts of this clone. Distinct nucleotide sequences in the sample also encode this CDR3. The V and J genes are TRBV30 and TRBJ1-5; D not certain. Deletions cut 2 bases from V and 4 bases from J, with 9 bases between. CDR3 length equals 13 residues. Germline loops: CDR1 GTSNPN, CDR2 SVGIG (reference sequence). The CDR3: CAWSTQDNQPQHF. CDR3 nucleotide sequence: TGTGCCTGGAGTACGCAGGATAATCAGCCCCAGCATTTT.

The chain recombines TRBV5-6 with TRBJ2-1, with D hard to call. Germline lookup yields CDR1 SGHDT and CDR2 YYEEEE. The V gene lost 2 bases and the J gene lost 8 bases, with 14 bases spanning the gap. The CDR3 is 14 amino acids. The CDR3, as DNA: TGTGCCAGCAGCTTCCCACCGAGAAACTATGAGCAGTTCTTC. Protein product: CASSFPPRNYEQFF.

The chain has TRBV18 and TRBJ2-1; 13 nucleotides line up with TRBD2. There are 20 residues in the CDR3. V trimming: 3 bases; J trimming: 0 bases; junction bases outside the gene matches: 11. CDR1 is KGHSH, CDR2 LQKENI, per germline. The CDR3 sequence is CASSPSAGTSGKNSYNEQFF. CDR3 DNA: TGTGCCAGCTCACCTTCAGCCGGGACTAGCGGGAAAAACTCCTACAATGAGCAGTTCTTC.

This clone has only a few counts. This chain joins TRBV19 and TRBJ1-1, with a weak D call TRBD1 (6 bases). V was trimmed by 7 bases and J by 3 bases, leaving 24 bases between them. CDR3 size: 17 residues. The germline V gene encodes CDR1 LNHDA and CDR2 SQIVND (reference sequence). CDR3 region: CASKVAAGARRDTEAFF. CDR3 nucleotide sequence: TGTGCCAGTAAGGTGGCCGCGGGGGCCAGGCGGGACACTGAAGCTTTCTTT. Full variable domain (missing parts from reference TRBV19 and TRBJ1-1): DGGITQSPKYLFRKEGQNVTLSCEQNLNHDAMYWYRQDPGQGLRLIYYSQIVNDFQKGDIAEGYSVSREKKESFPLTVTSAQKNPTAFYLCASKVAAGARRDTEAFFGQGTRLTVV.

The chain uses TRBV28 and TRBJ2-7; 9 nucleotides align to TRBD1. The trim removed 2 bases at V and 7 bases at J, leaving 6 bases unmatched. Germline V gene data show CDR1 as MDHEN and CDR2 as SYDVKM. The CDR3 consists of 14 residues. This CDR3 is CASSLPDRGGEQYF. The CDR3 DNA is TGTGCCAGCAGTTTACCCGACAGGGGGGGAGAGCAGTACTTC.

Points on this clone: At one of its ends the junction is not consistent with the germline gene, which may arise from a read error. The rearrangement joins TRBV7-7 to TRBJ2-2, with 14 bases that match TRBD2. The V gene's germline CDR1 is SSHAT and CDR2 FNYEAQ (reference sequence). This CDR3 spans 17 amino acids. The CDR3 loop is CASSSGTSGSITGELFF. In DNA form, the CDR3 reads TGTGCTAGCAGCTCCGGGACTAGCGGGAGTATCACCGGGGAGCTGTTTTTT.